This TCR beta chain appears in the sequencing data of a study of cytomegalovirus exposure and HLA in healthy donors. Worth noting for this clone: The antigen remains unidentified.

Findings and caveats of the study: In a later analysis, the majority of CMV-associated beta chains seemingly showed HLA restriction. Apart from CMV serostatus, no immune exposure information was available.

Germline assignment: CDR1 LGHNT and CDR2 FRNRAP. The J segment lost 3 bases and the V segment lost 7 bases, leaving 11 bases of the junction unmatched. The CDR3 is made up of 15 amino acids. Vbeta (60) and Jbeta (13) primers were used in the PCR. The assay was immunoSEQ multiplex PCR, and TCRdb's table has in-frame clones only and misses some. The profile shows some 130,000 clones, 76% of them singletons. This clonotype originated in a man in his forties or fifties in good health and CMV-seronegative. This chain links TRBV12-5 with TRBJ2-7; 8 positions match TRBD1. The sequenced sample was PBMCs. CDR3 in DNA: TGTGCTAGTGTCGAGGGAACAGGGGGTAACTACGAGCAGTACTTC. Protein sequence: CASVEGTGGNYEQYF.